The entry below describes one TCR beta chain. Antigen specificity is unknown. The data stem from a study of cytomegalovirus exposure and HLA in healthy donors. Here immunoSEQ multiplex PCR was the method, and the copy in TCRdb shows in-frame clones only, minus some. The table shows tens of thousands of clones, with roughly 94% occurring only once. Study outcomes and limitations: The investigators catalogued 150 to 200 TCR beta chains as cytomegalovirus-associated. Cytomegalovirus status was reportedly diagnosed by the classifier with high specificity and sensitivity. As confirmed in vitro, a few CMV-associated chains were specific for CMV antigens.

The CDR3 extends over 15 amino acids. Germline CDR1 MNHNY, CDR2 SVGAGI (reference sequence). The germline V and J ends were trimmed by 2 bases and 2 bases, with 11 bases remaining between them. These donors were members of the approximately 120-subject validation cohort, a group separate from the approximately 670-subject first cohort. The material sequenced was PBMCs. The TCR sequence derives from a man between 18 and 35 years old in good health and CMV-seronegative. V usage is TRBV6-6 and J usage is TRBJ2-3, with a possible D match to TRBD1 (6 bases). CDR3: CASSYIRGHTDTQYF. DNA of the CDR3: TGTGCCAGCAGTTACATCAGGGGTCACACAGATACGCAGTATTTT.